A selection of T cell receptor beta chains follows, all from one sample in a study of blood T cell repertoires in COVID-19. The protocol was immunoSEQ multiplex PCR, while the TCRdb copy is restricted to in-frame clones and leaves out a portion. The repertoire includes some 52,000 clones, about nine tenths of them detected once, and around 3.1% sits in the top ten. The source material was peripheral blood. The origin of the receptors is a human donor in a cohort sampled during active COVID-19. Each CDR3 is given with its conserved first and last residue. D genes are given only for firm matches. Clone size is stated in some rows and not others, as once, few, many or a class when expanded.

D	size	V	J	DNA	CDR3
TRBD2	-	TRBV25-1	TRBJ2-7	TGTGCCAGCAGTGAAGAACGGGCTAGCGGGAAAAAGGAGCAGTACTTC	CASSEERASGKKEQYF
TRBD1	-	TRBV4-1	TRBJ2-5	TGCGCCAGCAGCCAAGTAGGGACAGGGGAGACCCAGTACTTC	CASSQVGTGETQYF
TRBD1	-	TRBV7-8	TRBJ1-2	TGTGCCAGCAGCGCCCGACCGGACAGGGTTGGAGATGGCTACACCTTC	CASSARPDRVGDGYTF
TRBD2	-	TRBV6-2/TRBV6-3	TRBJ2-3	TGTGCCAGCAGCCTTGGACTAGTCTTTAATACGCAGTATTTT	CASSLGLVFNTQYF
TRBD1	-	TRBV4-1	TRBJ1-3	TGCGCCAGCAGCCAAAGCGGGACAGGGGCCTCTGGAAACACCATATATTTT	CASSQSGTGASGNTIYF
-	few	TRBV5-1	TRBJ2-7	TGCGCCAGCAGCTTCGCGGGAACCTACGAGCAGTACTTC	CASSFAGTYEQYF
-	-	TRBV28	TRBJ1-6	TGTGCCAGCAGTCTTAGCCGGGCCTATAATTCACCCCTCCACTTT	CASSLSRAYNSPLHF
-	-	TRBV18	TRBJ2-7	TGTGCCAGCTCACCAGTAGTTCGGACAGACTTCTCCTACGAGCAGTACTTC	CASSPVVRTDFSYEQYF
-	-	TRBV19	TRBJ2-3	TGTGCCAGTAGTATTTTGGGACTCTCCATGGGACCAGATACGCAGTATTTT	CASSILGLSMGPDTQYF
-	-	TRBV19	TRBJ1-2	TGTGCCAGTAGTACGGGTGGCGGCTACACCTTC	CASSTGGGYTF
TRBD2	-	TRBV6-5	TRBJ2-7	TGTGCCAGCAGTTTACTAGCGGGAGCCACCTACGAGCAGTACTTC	CASSLLAGATYEQYF
TRBD2	-	TRBV5-4	TRBJ2-1	TGTGCCAGCAGCTTGGGGACTAGCGGGAGCTCCTACAATGAGCAGTTCTTC	CASSLGTSGSSYNEQFF
TRBD1	-	TRBV6-5	TRBJ2-7	TGTGCCAGCAGGGGGACAGGGGAGGACGAGCAGTACTTC	CASRGTGEDEQYF
TRBD2	-	TRBV27	TRBJ2-7	TGTGCCAGCATCCTTCGACTAGCGGGAGGCCACGAGCAGTACTTC	CASILRLAGGHEQYF
-	-	TRBV5-1	TRBJ2-3	TGCGCCAGCAGCTTGGTGGGCGCTAGCACAGATACGCAGTATTTT	CASSLVGASTDTQYF
-	-	TRBV28	TRBJ1-3	TGTGCCAGCAGTTTAGCGGGGGGCGCTGGAAACACCATATATTTT	CASSLAGGAGNTIYF
TRBD1	-	TRBV10-3	TRBJ1-3	TGTGCCATCCCACCCGGGGGACAGGAGCGCTCTGGAAACACCATATATTTT	CAIPPGGQERSGNTIYF